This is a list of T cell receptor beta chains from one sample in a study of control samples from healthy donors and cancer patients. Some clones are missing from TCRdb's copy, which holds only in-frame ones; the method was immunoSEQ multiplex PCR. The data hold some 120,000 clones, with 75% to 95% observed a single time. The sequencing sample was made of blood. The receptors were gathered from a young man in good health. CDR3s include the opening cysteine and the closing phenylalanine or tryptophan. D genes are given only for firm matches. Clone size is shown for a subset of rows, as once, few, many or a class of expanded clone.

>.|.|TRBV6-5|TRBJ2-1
TGTGCCAGCAGTACATCAGGGTACAATGAGCAGTTCTTC
CASSTSGYNEQFF
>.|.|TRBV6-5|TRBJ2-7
TGTGCCAGCAGCCAAAACTCCTACGAGCAGTACTTC
CASSQNSYEQYF
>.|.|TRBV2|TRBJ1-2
TGTGCCAGCAGCCCCTGGGGGGGGAACTATGGCTACACCTTC
CASSPWGGNYGYTF
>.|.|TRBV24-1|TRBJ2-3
TGTGCCACCAGTGATTCCGGGGCAGGGGCCGCAGATACGCAGTATTTT
CATSDSGAGAADTQYF
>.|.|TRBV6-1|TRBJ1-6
TGTGCCAGCAGTGAAGGAGGATTTAATTCACCCCTCCACTTT
CASSEGGFNSPLHF
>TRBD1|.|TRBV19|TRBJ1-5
TGTGCCAGTAGTGAGGAGACAGGGGGGTTCGGTCAGCCCCAGCATTTT
CASSEETGGFGQPQHF
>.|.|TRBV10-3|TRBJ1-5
TGTGCCATCAGTGATCAGTTTGGCAATCAGCCCCAGCATTTT
CAISDQFGNQPQHF
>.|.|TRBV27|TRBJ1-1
TGTGCCAGCAGTCCGGCACTTGGTGGCACTGAAGCTTTCTTT
CASSPALGGTEAFF
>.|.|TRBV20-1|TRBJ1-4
TGCAGTGCTAGTGGGGACTATGGGGCTGAAAAACTGTTTTTT
CSASGDYGAEKLFF
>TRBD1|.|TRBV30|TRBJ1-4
TGTGCCTGGAGTGGGGACAGGGAGGGCGATGAAAAACTGTTTTTT
CAWSGDREGDEKLFF
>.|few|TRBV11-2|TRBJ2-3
TGTGCCAGCAGCCTCGGGACTCCCGGGGATACGCAGTATTTT
CASSLGTPGDTQYF
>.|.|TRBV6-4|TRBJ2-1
TGTGCCAGCAGGGGAGCAGCTGAGCAGTTCTTC
CASRGAAEQFF
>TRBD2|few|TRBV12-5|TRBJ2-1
TGTGCTAGTGGTTTGGTACGGCCTAGCGGGAGTGGCTACAATGAGCAGTTCTTC
CASGLVRPSGSGYNEQFF
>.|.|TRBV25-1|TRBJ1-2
TGTGCCAGCAGTGATTTACGGACGCTTGATGGCTACACCTTC
CASSDLRTLDGYTF
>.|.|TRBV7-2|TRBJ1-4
TGTGCCAGCAGCACCACAGGGAGAGAGGAAAAACTGTTTTTT
CASSTTGREEKLFF
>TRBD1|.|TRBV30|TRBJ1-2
TGTGCCTGGGACAGGGGGTTTGGCTACACCTTC
CAWDRGFGYTF
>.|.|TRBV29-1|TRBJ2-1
TGCAGCGTTGATGGGGTCAGGGGAAAAGTAGGCAATGAGCAGTTCTTC
CSVDGVRGKVGNEQFF